One sample yielded the 4 T cell receptor beta chains listed below, sequenced in a study of chemoradiotherapy in HPV16-positive cancers. Profiled with immunoSEQ multiplex PCR; TCRdb holds only in-frame clones, not every one. Here the sample spans more than 15,000 clones, approximately 79% being singletons. The specimen was collected from a patient who underwent chemoradiotherapy. The receptors here all came from a human donor with HPV-associated anogenital cancer.

This chain links TRBV7-9 with TRBJ2-7; tentative D call: TRBD1 (5 bases). CDR3 length equals 13 residues. V lost 4 bases, J lost 0 bases, and 7 bases lay in between. CDR1 and CDR2 (germline): SEHNR, FQNEAQ (reference sequence). The CDR3 DNA is TGTGCCAGCAGCTCCGACAGCTCCTACGAGCAGTACTTC. Protein product: CASSSDSSYEQYF. Combining the CDR3 with reference TRBV7-9 and TRBJ2-7 gives the whole variable domain DTGVSQNPRHKITKRGQNVTFRCDPISEHNRLYWYRQTLGQGPEFLTYFQNEAQLEKSRLLSDRFSAERPKGSFSTLEIQRTEQGDSAMYLCASSSDSSYEQYFGPGTRLTVT.

This chain links TRBV6-5 with TRBJ1-1, with D perhaps TRBD1 (6 bases). In germline, CDR1 is MNHEY, CDR2 SVGAGI. V shed 6 bases and J shed 5 bases, with 19 bases lying between them. The CDR3 runs to 15 residues. CDR3 nucleotides: TGTGCCAGCAGATCCCCCGAACAGGGAAGGACTGAAGCTTTCTTT. Translating it yields CASRSPEQGRTEAFF.

The rearrangement uses TRBV5-4 and TRBJ1-3; no clear D. Trimming removed 1 base at V and 0 bases at J, with 8 bases between. The germline CDR1 and CDR2 sequences are SGHNT and YYREEE (reference sequence). The CDR3 is made up of 15 amino acids. CDR3 sequence: CASSLQSYSGNTIYF. The CDR3 nucleotides read TGTGCCAGCAGCTTGCAGAGTTACTCTGGAAACACCATATATTTT.

The chain carries TRBV5-1 and TRBJ2-5; D tentatively fits TRBD1 or TRBD2 (5 bases each). V was pared by 0 bases and J by 13 bases, with 13 bases between. This CDR3 has 12 amino acids. The germline V gene encodes CDR1 SGHRS and CDR2 YFSETQ. The CDR3 nucleotides read TGCGCCAGCAGCTTGGGTCTACAGGACTTGTACTTC. Amino acids: CASSLGLQDLYF.